This TCR beta chain derives from a study of blood T cell repertoires in COVID-19. Study-wide context: Samples of COVID-19 (acute and convalescent) were obtained from the United States, Italy and Spain. T cells, B-cell-depleted T cells, or PBMCs supplied cDNA or gDNA.

Germline values: CDR1 MNHEY, CDR2 SMNVEV (reference sequence). CDR3 length: 15 amino acids. Losses at the gene ends were 5 bases for V and 8 bases for J; bases not matched to a gene: 9. Source study methods: Reference gene primer amplification yielded estimated nucleated cell counts. The repertoire was sequenced with immunoSEQ multiplex PCR; TCRdb's copy has only in-frame clones and lacks some. Clone size and V and J calls were adopted from that table, with D and trimming inferred from the DNA. The data show 220,000 or so clones, with around 81% seen just once and 3% to 3.5% held by the top ten. Material for sequencing was peripheral blood. This chain uses TRBV27 with TRBJ1-4, with 9 bases lining up with TRBD1. The sequence came from a woman younger than 45 who had recovered from COVID-19. The CDR3 loop reads CASSGGQGDYEKLFF. The DNA of the CDR3 is TGTGCCAGCAGTGGGGGACAGGGCGACTACGAAAAACTGTTTTTT. The variable domain in full, completed from reference TRBV27 and TRBJ1-4, reads EAQVTQNPRYLITVTGKKLTVTCSQNMNHEYMSWYRQDPGLGLRQIYYSMNVEVTDKGDVPEGYKVSRKEKRNFPLILESPSPNQTSLYFCASSGGQGDYEKLFFGSGTQLSVL.